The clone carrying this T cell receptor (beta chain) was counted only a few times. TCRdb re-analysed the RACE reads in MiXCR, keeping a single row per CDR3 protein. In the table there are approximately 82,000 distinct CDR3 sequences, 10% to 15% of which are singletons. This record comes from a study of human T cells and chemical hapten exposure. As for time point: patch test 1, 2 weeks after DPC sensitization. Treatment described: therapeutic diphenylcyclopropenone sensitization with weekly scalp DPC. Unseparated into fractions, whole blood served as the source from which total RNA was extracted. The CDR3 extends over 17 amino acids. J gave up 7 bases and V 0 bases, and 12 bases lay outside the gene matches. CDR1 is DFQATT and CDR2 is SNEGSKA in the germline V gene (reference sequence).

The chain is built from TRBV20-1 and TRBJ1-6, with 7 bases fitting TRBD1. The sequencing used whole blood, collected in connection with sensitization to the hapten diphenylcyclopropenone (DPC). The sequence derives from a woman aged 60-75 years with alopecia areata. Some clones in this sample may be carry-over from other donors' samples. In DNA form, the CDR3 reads TGCAGTGCTAGAGATTTCCGGGACAGCCAAAAAAATTCACCCCTCCACTTT. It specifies CSARDFRDSQKNSPLHF.